What follows describes a single T cell receptor beta chain. As yet, its antigen is unknown. The entry originates in a study of cytomegalovirus exposure and HLA in healthy donors. Study-wide findings and caveats: Sequencing probably produced one cluster of sequence variants that were highly shared. In an earlier analysis, most TCR beta V segments were productive about 87% or about 30% of the time. Association of 16,951 TCR beta sequences with HLA alleles was found at 0.05 false discovery rate in a later analysis.

This CDR3 spans 13 amino acids. Germline CDR1 and CDR2: SGHTA and FQGNSA. The germline V and J ends were trimmed by 4 bases and 2 bases, with 9 bases remaining between them. The PCR contained 60 Vbeta and 13 Jbeta primers. Using immunoSEQ multiplex PCR, the repertoire was profiled, and TCRdb retains in-frame clones only, with some absent. The sample holds roughly 190,000 clones; 79% are singletons and the top ten take approximately 1.5%. Material for sequencing was PBMCs. This chain connects TRBV7-2 to TRBJ2-7; a weak D match, TRBD1 (5 bases). This TCR derives from a girl aged 5-17 years in good health and CMV-seropositive. The CDR3: CASSSQGTYEQYF. The CDR3 region has the DNA TGTGCCAGCAGCTCTCAGGGTACCTACGAGCAGTACTTC.